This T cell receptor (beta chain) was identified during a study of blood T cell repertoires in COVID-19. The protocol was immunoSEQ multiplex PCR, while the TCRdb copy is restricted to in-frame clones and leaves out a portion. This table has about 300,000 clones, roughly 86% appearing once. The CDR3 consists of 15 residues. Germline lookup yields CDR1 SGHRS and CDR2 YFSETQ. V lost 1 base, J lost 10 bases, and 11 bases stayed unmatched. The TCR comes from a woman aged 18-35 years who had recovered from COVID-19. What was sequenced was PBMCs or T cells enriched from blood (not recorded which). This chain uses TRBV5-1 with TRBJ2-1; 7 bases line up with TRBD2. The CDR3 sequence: CASSLMLGGGYEQFF. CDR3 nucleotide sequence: TGCGCCAGCAGCTTGATGTTAGGCGGGGGTTACGAGCAGTTCTTC. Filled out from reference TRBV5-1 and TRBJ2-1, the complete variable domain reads KAGVTQTPRYLIKTRGQQVTLSCSPISGHRSVSWYQQTPGQGLQFLFEYFSETQRNKGNFPGRFSGRQFSNSRSEMNVSTLELGDSALYLCASSLMLGGGYEQFFGPGTRLTVL.